These 15 T cell receptor beta chains originate from one sample sequenced in a study of T cells in Graves' hyperthyroidism and ophthalmopathy. What was amplified from RNA transcripts were TCR beta CDR3 regions. First-round RT-PCR with HTBI primers amplified the TCR CDR3 region. TCRdb analysed the multiplex PCR reads with MiXCR anew, one entry per CDR3 protein. The repertoire holds approximately 560,000 distinct CDR3 sequences, 15% to 18% seen once, with about 7% in the top ten. Material: blood. The receptors here all came from a woman aged 30 to 39 with Graves' hyperthyroidism.

The chain couples TRBV5-1 to TRBJ2-3, with TRBD2 identical over 9 bases. Trimming removed 3 bases from V and 4 bases from J; junction bases left unmatched: 12. The CDR3 consists of 17 residues. Germline CDR1 and CDR2: SGHRS and YFSETQ. The CDR3 loop reads CASSYLSRREGADTQYF. CDR3 sequence (DNA): TGCGCCAGCAGCTACCTTTCCCGGCGGGAGGGGGCAGATACGCAGTATTTT.

This rearrangement joins TRBV12-3 or TRBV12-4 to TRBJ2-1; 9 bases agree with TRBD1. Trimming removed 5 bases from V and 8 bases from J; junction bases left unmatched: 7. The CDR3 has 14 residues. This chain's CDR3 is CASSLSRTGDEQFF. CDR3 coding DNA: TGTGCCAGCAGTCTATCCCGGACAGGGGATGAGCAGTTCTTC.

The chain has TRBV29-1 and TRBJ2-5, with 7 bases matching TRBD2. CDR1 is SQVTM and CDR2 is ANQGSEA in the germline V gene. Trimming cost V 0 bases and J 4 bases; bases outside gene matches: 5. CDR3 length equals 14 residues. The CDR3: CSVEDRGGGETQYF. The CDR3 coding sequence is TGCAGCGTTGAAGATAGGGGCGGGGGAGAGACCCAGTACTTC.

This clonotype has only a few counts. The V call is TRBV18, the J call TRBJ2-3; 8 bases line up with TRBD2. The germline CDR1 and CDR2 sequences are KGHSH and LQKENI. This CDR3 spans 15 amino acids. Trimming took 2 bases from V and 1 from J; bases not matched to a gene: 2. CDR3 DNA: TGTGCCAGCTCACCAGCAGCGGGAGGCACAGATACGCAGTATTTT. This translates into CASSPAAGGTDTQYF.

The sample holds one count of this clonotype. A clone one base away is much larger, so this may be a read error. The chain is built from TRBV27 and TRBJ2-5; 8 bases map to TRBD2. This CDR3 contains 14 residues. Germline values: CDR1 MNHEY, CDR2 SMNVEV (reference sequence). DNA of the CDR3: TGTGCCAGCAGTTTCTCTAGCGGGCAAGAGACCCGGTACTTC. It is translated as CASSFSSGQETRYF.

Points on this clonotype: One end of the junction does not line up with germline, which may come from a read error. The chain uses TRBV5-1 and TRBJ1-1; TRBD1 aligns across 7 bases. The CDR3 sequence is 14 residues long. Germline V gives CDR1 SGHRS, CDR2 YFSETQ. CDR3 in amino acids: CASRRQGMNTEAFF. In DNA, the CDR3 is TGTGCCAGCAGACGACAGGGAATGAACACTGAAGCTTTCTTT.

This clonotype has a handful of counts. The gene calls are TRBV19 and TRBJ2-3, with 9 bases that match TRBD2. Trimming at V came to 5 bases and at J to 3 bases, leaving 6 bases not matched to a gene. The length of the CDR3 is 15 residues. CDR1 is LNHDA, CDR2 SQIVND, per germline (reference sequence). This chain's CDR3 is CASSSIAGATDTQYF. The CDR3 region has the DNA TGTGCCAGTAGTTCCATAGCGGGAGCAACAGATACGCAGTATTTT. Complete variable domain (other parts from reference TRBV19 and TRBJ2-3): DGGITQSPKYLFRKEGQNVTLSCEQNLNHDAMYWYRQDPGQGLRLIYYSQIVNDFQKGDIAEGYSVSREKKESFPLTVTSAQKNPTAFYLCASSSIAGATDTQYFGPGTRLTVL.

This clonotype has only a few counts. The rearrangement joins TRBV20-1 to TRBJ2-3; TRBD2 matches 10 bases. Per germline, CDR1 DFQATT and CDR2 SNEGSKA (reference sequence). CDR3 length: 14 residues. Germline trimming cut 6 bases from V and 4 bases from J; bases unmatched to any gene: 7. In nucleotides, the CDR3 is TGCAGTGCCCCCCAGCGGGAGGGCGCAGATACGCAGTATTTT. Its translation is CSAPQREGADTQYF.

Ten or more counts support this clonotype. This chain connects TRBV7-9 to TRBJ2-1; D is unresolved. Between the trimmed V and J ends, which lost 3 bases and 10 bases, there was a span of 7 bases. Germline assignment: CDR1 SEHNR and CDR2 FQNEAQ (reference sequence). There are 11 residues in the CDR3. This CDR3 reads CASSFGLEQFF. The CDR3 DNA reads TGTGCCAGCAGCTTTGGCTTGGAGCAGTTCTTC. Full variable domain (rest looked up from reference TRBV7-9 and TRBJ2-1): DTGVSQNPRHKITKRGQNVTFRCDPISEHNRLYWYRQTLGQGPEFLTYFQNEAQLEKSRLLSDRFSAERPKGSFSTLEIQRTEQGDSAMYLCASSFGLEQFFGPGTRLTVL.

The rearrangement links TRBV5-4 to TRBJ2-7; no firm D call. V lost 1 base and J lost 3, with 14 bases in between. Germline V lookup: CDR1 SGHNT, CDR2 YYREEE (reference sequence). CDR3 length: 15 amino acids. This CDR3 reads CASSLRAGEYYEQYF. The CDR3 nucleotides are TGTGCCAGCAGCTTGCGTGCCGGAGAATACTACGAGCAGTACTTC. The full variable domain, in which reference TRBV5-4 and TRBJ2-7 provide the parts outside the CDR3, is ETGVTQSPTHLIKTRGQQVTLRCSSQSGHNTVSWYQQALGQGPQFIFQYYREEENGRGNFPPRFSGLQFPNYSSELNVNALELDDSALYLCASSLRAGEYYEQYFGPGTRLTVT.

This chain connects TRBV6-1 to TRBJ2-2, with D uncertain. Germline CDR1 reads MNHNS; CDR2 reads SASEGT. The V gene lost 8 bases and the J gene lost 1 base, with 14 bases spanning the gap. The length of the CDR3 is 15 residues. Here the CDR3 reads CASWSVKENTGELFF. The CDR3 DNA follows: TGTGCCAGCTGGTCCGTAAAGGAGAACACCGGGGAGCTGTTTTTT.

The chain recombines TRBV29-1 with TRBJ1-3; D might be TRBD1 (6 bases). Germline lookup yields CDR1 SQVTM and CDR2 ANQGSEA. V was pared by 4 bases and J by 3 bases, with 13 bases between. The CDR3 spans 14 residues. The CDR3 bases are TGCAGCGTTGCGATGGTCAGGGGTGGAAACACCATATATTTT. It translates to CSVAMVRGGNTIYF.

This clonotype was picked up many times. The chain couples TRBV7-2 to TRBJ2-3, with no clear D. The CDR3 sequence is 14 residues long. With 2 bases removed from V and 4 bases from J, the gap between germline ends came to 10 bases. The germline CDR1 and CDR2 sequences are SGHTA and FQGNSA. The CDR3 DNA reads as TGTGCCAGCAGCTTAAGGGCAGCCTCAGATACGCAGTATTTT. Protein: CASSLRAASDTQYF.

This clonotype was detected many times. The V gene is TRBV5-1, the J gene TRBJ2-1; 13 bases map to TRBD2. Germline V lookup: CDR1 SGHRS, CDR2 YFSETQ. Losses at the gene ends were 3 bases for V and 9 bases for J; bases not matched to a gene: 6. This CDR3 region has 15 residues. The CDR3 DNA reads as TGCGCCAGCAGCTCCACTAGCGGGAGGGCCGGTGAGCAGTTCTTC. Its translation: CASSSTSGRAGEQFF. Combining the CDR3 with reference TRBV5-1 and TRBJ2-1 gives the whole variable domain KAGVTQTPRYLIKTRGQQVTLSCSPISGHRSVSWYQQTPGQGLQFLFEYFSETQRNKGNFPGRFSGRQFSNSRSEMNVSTLELGDSALYLCASSSTSGRAGEQFFGPGTRLTVL.

This clonotype was seen repeatedly, ten times or more. The chain recombines TRBV28 with TRBJ2-2; D is tentatively TRBD1 or TRBD2 (5 bases each). The CDR3 is 20 residues long. Trimming shortened V by 5 bases and J by 4 bases, and 29 bases separated the two germline ends. Germline CDR1 and CDR2: MDHEN and SYDVKM. The CDR3 bases are TGTGCCAGCAGTACACCCATTAGGGCTCCGGCAGGGACGTTCACCGGGGAGCTGTTTTTT. Amino acid sequence: CASSTPIRAPAGTFTGELFF.